The 23 T cell receptor beta chains presented below share a single source sample, sequenced in a study of shared clonotypes between healthy human individuals. Profiling relied on immunoSEQ multiplex PCR, and the TCRdb table lists in-frame clones only, not all of them. The data contain hundreds of thousands of clones, approximately 75% of them singletons. The source material was memory CD4+ T cells sorted from blood. Subset specified: CD45RA-negative fraction. The receptors here all came from a woman aged 30 to 39 in good health.

The gene calls are TRBV10-1 and TRBJ1-1; no clear D. This CDR3 spans 11 amino acids. Germline CDR1 and CDR2: WNHNN and SYGVQD (reference sequence). V lost 8 bases and J lost 7, with 11 bases in between. Here the CDR3 DNA reads TGCGCCAGCGAACGACGGATTGAAGCTTTCTTT. Protein product: CASERRIEAFF.

V is TRBV5-1 and J is TRBJ2-5; D remains unclear. CDR1 is SGHRS and CDR2 is YFSETQ in the germline V gene. The CDR3 loop spans 14 amino acids. V was shortened by 4 bases and J by 5 bases, with 15 bases between the two germline ends. CDR3 amino acids: CASSASAVQETQYF. Here the CDR3 DNA reads TGCGCCAGCAGCGCGAGCGCGGTGCAGGAGACCCAGTACTTC.

This chain connects TRBV15 to TRBJ1-4, with TRBD1 matching 7 bases. The CDR3 totals 14 residues. CDR1 LNHNV and CDR2 YYDKDF come from the germline V gene (reference sequence). After removal of 4 bases from V and 4 bases from J, the junction contained 3 bases not matched to a gene. In nucleotides, the CDR3 is TGTGCCACCAGCAAACAGGGGTATAATGAAAAACTGTTTTTT. Amino acid sequence: CATSKQGYNEKLFF. The full variable domain, rest sourced from reference TRBV15 and TRBJ1-4, is DAMVIQNPRYQVTQFGKPVTLSCSQTLNHNVMYWYQQKSSQAPKLLFHYYDKDFNNEADTPDNFQSRRPNTSFCFLDIRSPGLGDTAMYLCATSKQGYNEKLFFGSGTQLSVL.

This clone has at least ten counts. V and J are TRBV25-1 and TRBJ2-3, with D possibly being TRBD2 (5 bases). V was cut by 2 bases and J by 6 bases, with 18 bases left in between. Germline assignment: CDR1 MGHDK and CDR2 SYGVNS. The CDR3 length is 16 residues. CDR3 nucleotide sequence: TGTGCCAGCAGTGAACTCGGGATAACCTCCCCCGATACGCAGTATTTT. It codes for CASSELGITSPDTQYF.

V is TRBV13 and J is TRBJ2-7; D ambiguous. The V gene lost 2 bases and the J gene lost 3 bases, with 8 bases spanning the gap. Germline CDR1 PRHDT, CDR2 FYEKMQ (reference sequence). CDR3 length: 13 amino acids. The CDR3 DNA reads as TGTGCCAGCAGCTTACACAAATACTACGAGCAGTACTTC. The encoded protein is CASSLHKYYEQYF.

The chain employs TRBV10-1 and TRBJ2-7; no clear D. CDR1 and CDR2 (germline): WNHNN, SYGVQD (reference sequence). The CDR3 consists of 16 residues. The V and J ends lost 0 bases and 0 bases respectively, with 12 bases between them. CDR3 bases: TGCGCCAGCAGTGAGTCTGGTGGACGTAGCTCCTACGAGCAGTACTTC. It encodes CASSESGGRSSYEQYF.

The CDR3 is CASSFSYAQTREKNTEAFF. For the CDR3, the DNA is TGCGCCAGCAGCTTCTCATATGCCCAAACCAGGGAGAAGAACACTGAAGCTTTCTTT. This rearrangement joins TRBV5-1 to TRBJ1-1; tentatively, D is TRBD1 (5 bases). Trimming cost V 2 bases and J 1 base, with 24 bases left between them. CDR3 size: 19 residues. From germline, CDR1 is SGHRS and CDR2 YFSETQ.

The V call is TRBV7-9, the J call TRBJ2-7, with 7 bases lining up with TRBD1. In germline, CDR1 is SEHNR, CDR2 FQNEAQ (reference sequence). CDR3 size: 15 residues. Trimming took 1 base from V and 2 from J; bases not matched to a gene: 5. Written as DNA, the CDR3 is TGTGCCAGCAGCTTAGTCGGGCAGGGGGCCTACGAGCAGTACTTC. The encoded protein is CASSLVGQGAYEQYF.

This rearrangement joins TRBV5-1 to TRBJ2-5; weak D call: TRBD2 (6 bases). Germline-derived CDR1 and CDR2 are SGHRS and YFSETQ. V lost 4 bases and J lost 5, with 18 bases in between. CDR3 length: 15 amino acids. The CDR3 DNA is TGCGCCAGCAGCACCCGGGAGACTAGATACGAGACCCAGTACTTC. Amino acids: CASSTRETRYETQYF. The variable domain in full, with the rest retrieved from reference TRBV5-1 and TRBJ2-5, is KAGVTQTPRYLIKTRGQQVTLSCSPISGHRSVSWYQQTPGQGLQFLFEYFSETQRNKGNFPGRFSGRQFSNSRSEMNVSTLELGDSALYLCASSTRETRYETQYFGPGTRLLVL.

The rearrangement uses TRBV2 and TRBJ2-3; 10 bases are shared with TRBD2. CDR3 size: 16 residues. From germline, CDR1 is SNHLY and CDR2 FYNNEI. Trimming removed 6 bases from V and 0 bases from J; junction bases left unmatched: 6. CDR3 region: CASSEALAGSTDTQYF. The DNA of the CDR3 is TGTGCCAGCAGCGAGGCACTAGCGGGAAGCACAGATACGCAGTATTTT.

The rearrangement links TRBV12-5 to TRBJ2-3, with D possibly TRBD2 on 5 matching bases. V was pared by 1 base and J by 4 bases, with 15 bases between. Germline V lookup: CDR1 LGHNT, CDR2 FRNRAP. The CDR3 runs 16 residues. The CDR3 sequence: CASGLGDPGLSDTQYF. CDR3 nucleotides: TGTGCTAGTGGTTTGGGGGATCCCGGACTGTCAGATACGCAGTATTTT.

In its sample, this clone was seen once. Other DNA sequences in the same sample also yield this CDR3. The rearrangement uses TRBV29-1 and TRBJ1-1; no clear D gene. The germline V gene encodes CDR1 SQVTM and CDR2 ANQGSEA. CDR3 length equals 12 residues. Between the trimmed V and J ends, which lost 4 bases and 0 bases, there was a span of 6 bases. The CDR3 nucleotides read TGCAGCGTTGGACGGATGAACACTGAAGCTTTCTTT. This encodes CSVGRMNTEAFF.

The table lists this clone with many counts. The V gene is TRBV2, the J gene TRBJ1-2, with D unclear. This CDR3 region has 13 residues. Germline V CDR1 and CDR2: SNHLY, FYNNEI. The V gene lost 6 bases and the J gene lost 7 bases, with 15 bases spanning the gap. CDR3 loop: CASRTPVRGGYTF. In DNA form, the CDR3 reads TGTGCCAGCAGAACCCCCGTTCGGGGTGGCTACACCTTC.

The J gene is TRBJ2-2, the V gene TRBV18; tentative D call: TRBD1 (5 bases). The CDR3 consists of 15 residues. V was shortened by 4 bases and J by 3 bases, with 12 bases between the two germline ends. Per germline, CDR1 KGHSH and CDR2 LQKENI. Here the CDR3 reads CASSLQGGYTGELFF. In DNA form, the CDR3 reads TGTGCCAGCTCACTGCAGGGCGGTTACACCGGGGAGCTGTTTTTT.

The rearrangement uses TRBV15 and TRBJ2-2, with D possibly TRBD2 on 5 matching bases. There are 14 residues in the CDR3. V dropped 8 bases and J dropped 3 bases, with 13 bases sitting between them. Germline V gene lookup returns CDR1 LNHNV and CDR2 YYDKDF (reference sequence). The CDR3 spells CATAGHSDTGELFF. The CDR3 region has the DNA TGTGCCACCGCGGGCCACAGTGACACCGGGGAGCTGTTTTTT.

This chain links TRBV10-1 with TRBJ1-1, with D unresolved. Germline-derived CDR1 and CDR2 are WNHNN and SYGVQD (reference sequence). The ends were cut back, 7 bases at V and 0 bases at J, with 21 bases in the middle. The CDR3 length is 17 residues. CDR3 sequence: CASIRSRPTTLNTEAFF. For the CDR3, the DNA is TGCGCCAGCATCCGTTCCCGCCCTACCACCTTGAACACTGAAGCTTTCTTT.

The J gene is TRBJ2-1, the V gene TRBV15, with 9 bases identical to TRBD1. This CDR3 is built from 15 residues. J lost 8 bases, V lost 3 bases, and 8 bases had no gene match. CDR1 LNHNV and CDR2 YYDKDF come from the germline V gene (reference sequence). CDR3 region: CATSRTGTGNHEQFF. The CDR3 DNA reads TGTGCCACCAGCAGGACCGGGACAGGGAACCATGAGCAGTTCTTC.

In this sample, this clone turned up a few times. The genes are TRBV2 and TRBJ2-5, with TRBD1 identical over 11 bases. After removal of 7 bases from V and 6 bases from J, the junction contained 16 bases not matched to a gene. Germline values: CDR1 SNHLY, CDR2 FYNNEI. This CDR3 contains 17 residues. The CDR3 nucleotides are TGTGCCAGCAACGGCGACCGGGACAGGGGGATTGGAAAGACCCAGTACTTC. This translates into CASNGDRDRGIGKTQYF. The variable domain in full, completed from reference TRBV2 and TRBJ2-5, reads EPEVTQTPSHQVTQMGQEVILRCVPISNHLYFYWYRQILGQKVEFLVSFYNNEISEKSEIFDDQFSVERPDGSNFTLKIRSTKLEDSAMYFCASNGDRDRGIGKTQYFGPGTRLLVL.

The rearrangement links TRBV27 to TRBJ2-3, with unresolved D. The germline V and J ends were trimmed by 0 bases and 3 bases, with 16 bases remaining between them. This CDR3 comprises 17 residues. Germline CDR1 and CDR2: MNHEY and SMNVEV (reference sequence). The DNA for the CDR3 is TGTGCCAGCAGTTTATCGAGGACGCTCTATACAACAGATACGCAGTATTTT. It yields the protein CASSLSRTLYTTDTQYF.

Written as DNA, the CDR3 is TGTGCCAGCAGCCTGGAACTAGCGGTCACCTCCTACAATGAGCAGTTCTTC. Its protein is CASSLELAVTSYNEQFF. The chain uses TRBV5-8 and TRBJ2-1, with 8 bases lining up with TRBD2. With V trimmed by 4 bases and J by 0 bases, 9 bases remained unmatched. CDR3 length: 17 amino acids. Germline V CDR1 and CDR2: SGHTS, YDEGEE.

V gene TRBV28 combines with J gene TRBJ1-1, with 7 bases that match TRBD1. The J segment lost 0 bases and the V segment lost 5 bases, leaving 3 bases of the junction unmatched. Per the germline V gene, CDR1 is MDHEN and CDR2 is SYDVKM. The CDR3 is 14 residues long. The CDR3 here is CASSRGQLNTEAFF. The CDR3 DNA is TGTGCCAGCAGTAGGGGACAGCTGAACACTGAAGCTTTCTTT. The whole variable domain, remainder taken from reference TRBV28 and TRBJ1-1, is DVKVTQSSRYLVKRTGEKVFLECVQDMDHENMFWYRQDPGLGLRLIYFSYDVKMKEKGDIPEGYSVSREKKERFSLILESASTNQTSMYLCASSRGQLNTEAFFGQGTRLTVV.

Worth noting for this clone: Additional DNA sequences in this sample encode the identical CDR3. The chain has TRBV5-1 and TRBJ2-2; D gene uncertain. The V end was cut by 1 base, the J end by 6 bases, with 1 base between. This CDR3 has 11 amino acids. Per germline, CDR1 SGHRS and CDR2 YFSETQ. This CDR3 is CASSLSGELFF. For the CDR3, the DNA is TGCGCCAGCAGCTTGTCCGGGGAGCTGTTTTTT. The full variable domain, its missing parts supplied by reference TRBV5-1 and TRBJ2-2, is KAGVTQTPRYLIKTRGQQVTLSCSPISGHRSVSWYQQTPGQGLQFLFEYFSETQRNKGNFPGRFSGRQFSNSRSEMNVSTLELGDSALYLCASSLSGELFFGEGSRLTVL.

The chain joins TRBV30 to TRBJ1-5, with a possible D match to TRBD1 (5 bases). The CDR3 is made up of 18 amino acids. Germline V gene data show CDR1 as GTSNPN and CDR2 as SVGIG (reference sequence). Trimming removed 0 bases from V and 3 bases from J, with 21 bases in between. Here the CDR3 reads CAWSVQENNRRLNQPQHF. CDR3 DNA sequence: TGTGCCTGGAGTGTTCAAGAGAACAACAGGAGGCTCAATCAGCCCCAGCATTTT.